This T cell receptor beta chain came from a study of blood T cell repertoires in COVID-19. For the study at large: The United States, Italy and Spain were the sources of the acute and convalescent COVID-19 samples. PBMCs, B-cell-depleted T cells, or T cells provided the cDNA or gDNA that made up the material.

Between the trimmed V and J ends, which lost 4 bases and 5 bases, there was a span of 14 bases. The CDR3 runs to 14 residues. Germline lookup yields CDR1 SEHNR and CDR2 FQNEAQ (reference sequence). Authors' data handling: Amplifying reference gene primers gave estimates of nucleated cell counts. Libraries were prepared by immunoSEQ multiplex PCR; TCRdb keeps only in-frame clonotypes and omits some of them. V, J and clone size derive from that table, while D and trimming were established from the DNA sequence. The sample lists around 310,000 clones; about 90% were seen once. This receptor was obtained from a woman between 40 and 55 years old with COVID-19, enrolled during active disease. The chain joins TRBV7-9 to TRBJ2-5, with TRBD2 as a possible D gene (6 bases). The sample comprised peripheral blood. This CDR3 is CASSSALAYETQYF. DNA for the CDR3: TGTGCCAGCAGCTCAGCTCTAGCGTATGAGACCCAGTACTTC.